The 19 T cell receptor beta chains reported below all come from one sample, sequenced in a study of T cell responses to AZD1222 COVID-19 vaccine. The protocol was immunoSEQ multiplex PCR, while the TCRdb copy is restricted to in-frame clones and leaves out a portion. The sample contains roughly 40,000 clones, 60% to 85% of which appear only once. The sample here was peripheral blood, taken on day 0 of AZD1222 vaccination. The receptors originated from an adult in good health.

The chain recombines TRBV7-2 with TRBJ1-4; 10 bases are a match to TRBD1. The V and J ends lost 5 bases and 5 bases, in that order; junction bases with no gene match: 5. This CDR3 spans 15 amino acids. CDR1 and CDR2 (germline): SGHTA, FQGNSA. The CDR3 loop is CASSKSGQGNEKLFF. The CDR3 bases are TGTGCCAGCAGCAAATCGGGACAGGGGAATGAAAAACTGTTTTTT.

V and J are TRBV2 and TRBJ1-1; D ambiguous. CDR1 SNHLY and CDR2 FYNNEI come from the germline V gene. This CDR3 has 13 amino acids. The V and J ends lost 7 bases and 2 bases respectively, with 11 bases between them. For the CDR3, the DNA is TGTGCCAGCACCTTGCGTCGAAACACTGAAGCTTTCTTT. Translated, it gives CASTLRRNTEAFF. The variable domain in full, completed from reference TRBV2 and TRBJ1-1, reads EPEVTQTPSHQVTQMGQEVILRCVPISNHLYFYWYRQILGQKVEFLVSFYNNEISEKSEIFDDQFSVERPDGSNFTLKIRSTKLEDSAMYFCASTLRRNTEAFFGQGTRLTVV.

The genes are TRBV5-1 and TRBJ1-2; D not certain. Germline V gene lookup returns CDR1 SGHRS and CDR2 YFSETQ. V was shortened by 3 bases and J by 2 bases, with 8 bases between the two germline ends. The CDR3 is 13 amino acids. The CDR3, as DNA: TGCGCCAGCAGCTACGACAAAAACTATGGCTACACCTTC. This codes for CASSYDKNYGYTF.

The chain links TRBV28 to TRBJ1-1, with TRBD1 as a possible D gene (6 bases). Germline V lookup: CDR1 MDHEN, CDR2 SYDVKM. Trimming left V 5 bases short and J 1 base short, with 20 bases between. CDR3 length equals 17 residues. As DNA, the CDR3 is TGTGCCAGCAGTCTCCCGGATCGGACAGACCCGAACACTGAAGCTTTCTTT. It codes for CASSLPDRTDPNTEAFF.

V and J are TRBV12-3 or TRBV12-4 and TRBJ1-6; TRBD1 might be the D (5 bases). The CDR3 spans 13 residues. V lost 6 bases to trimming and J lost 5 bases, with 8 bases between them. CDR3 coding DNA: TGTGCCAGCAGGTCGACAGATAATTCACCCCTCCACTTT. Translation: CASRSTDNSPLHF.

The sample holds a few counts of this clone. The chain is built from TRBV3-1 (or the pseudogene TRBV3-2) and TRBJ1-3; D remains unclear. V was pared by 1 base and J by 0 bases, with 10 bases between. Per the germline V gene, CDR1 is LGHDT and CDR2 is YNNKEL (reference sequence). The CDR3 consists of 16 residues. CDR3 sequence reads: CASSQVLVFSGNTIYF. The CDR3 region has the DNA TGTGCCAGCAGCCAAGTTTTGGTCTTCTCTGGAAACACCATATATTTT.

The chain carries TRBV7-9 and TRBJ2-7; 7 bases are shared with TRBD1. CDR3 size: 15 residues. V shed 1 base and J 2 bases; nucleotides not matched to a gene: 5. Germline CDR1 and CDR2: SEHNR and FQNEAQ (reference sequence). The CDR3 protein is CASSLGQGIPYEQYF. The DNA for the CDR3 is TGTGCCAGCAGCTTAGGACAGGGTATTCCCTACGAGCAGTACTTC.

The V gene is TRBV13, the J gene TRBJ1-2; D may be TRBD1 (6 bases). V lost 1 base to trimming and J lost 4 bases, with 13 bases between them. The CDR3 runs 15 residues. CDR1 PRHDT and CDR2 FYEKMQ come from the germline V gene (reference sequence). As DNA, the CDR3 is TGTGCCAGCAGCTTAGATAAGGGGACACCCTATGGCTACACCTTC. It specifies CASSLDKGTPYGYTF.

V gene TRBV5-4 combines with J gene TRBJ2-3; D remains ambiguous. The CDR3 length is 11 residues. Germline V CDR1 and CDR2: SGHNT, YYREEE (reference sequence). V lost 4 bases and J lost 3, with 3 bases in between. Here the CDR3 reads CASSMTDTQYF. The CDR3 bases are TGTGCCAGCAGCATGACAGATACGCAGTATTTT.

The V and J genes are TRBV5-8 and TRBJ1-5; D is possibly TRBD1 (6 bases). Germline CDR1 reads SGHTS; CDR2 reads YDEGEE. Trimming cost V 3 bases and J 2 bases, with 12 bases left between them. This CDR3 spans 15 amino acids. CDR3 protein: CASSSTGSGNQPQHF. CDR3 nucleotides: TGTGCCAGCAGCTCTACAGGGAGCGGCAATCAGCCCCAGCATTTT. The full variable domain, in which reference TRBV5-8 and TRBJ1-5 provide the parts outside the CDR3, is EAGVTQSPTHLIKTRGQQATLRCSPISGHTSVYWYQQALGLGLQFLLWYDEGEERNRGNFPPRFSGRQFPNYSSELNVNALELEDSALYLCASSSTGSGNQPQHFGDGTRLSIL.

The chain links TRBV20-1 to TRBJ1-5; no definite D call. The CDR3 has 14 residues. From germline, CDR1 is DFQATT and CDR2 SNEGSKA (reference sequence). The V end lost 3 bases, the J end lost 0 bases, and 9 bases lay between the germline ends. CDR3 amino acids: CSASSGLSNQPQHF. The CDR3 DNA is TGCAGTGCTAGTAGCGGACTTAGCAATCAGCCCCAGCATTTT.

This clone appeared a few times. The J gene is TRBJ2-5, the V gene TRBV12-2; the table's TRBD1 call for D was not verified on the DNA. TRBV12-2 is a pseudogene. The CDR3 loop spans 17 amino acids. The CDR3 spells CASRLDRALHEEETQYF. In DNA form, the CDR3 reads TGTGCAAGTCGCTTAGACAGGGCCCTCCATGAGGAAGAGACCCAGTACTTC.

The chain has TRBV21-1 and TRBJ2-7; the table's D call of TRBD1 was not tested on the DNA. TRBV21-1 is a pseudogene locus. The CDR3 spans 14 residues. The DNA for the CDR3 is TGTGCCAGCAGCATCCGGACAGGGATCCACGAGCAGTACTTC. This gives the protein CASSIRTGIHEQYF.

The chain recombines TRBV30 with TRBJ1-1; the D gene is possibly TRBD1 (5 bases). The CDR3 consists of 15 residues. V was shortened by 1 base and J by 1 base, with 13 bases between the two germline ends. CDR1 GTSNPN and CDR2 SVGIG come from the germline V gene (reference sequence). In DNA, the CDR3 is TGTGCCTGGAGTGCAACCCTGGGGGGGAACACTGAAGCTTTCTTT. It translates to CAWSATLGGNTEAFF.

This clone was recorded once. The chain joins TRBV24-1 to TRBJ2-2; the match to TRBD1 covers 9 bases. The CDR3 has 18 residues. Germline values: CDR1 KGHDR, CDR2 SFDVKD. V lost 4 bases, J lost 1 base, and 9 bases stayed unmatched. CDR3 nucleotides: TGTGCCACCAGTGACCCGTCGCGGACAGGGGAGAACACCGGGGAGCTGTTTTTT. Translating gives CATSDPSRTGENTGELFF.

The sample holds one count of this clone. The CDR3 DNA reads as TGTGCCAGCAGCTTAGCGGGAGGGGGTCGCGAAAAACTGTTTTTT. Translating gives CASSLAGGGREKLFF. The rearrangement joins TRBV7-9 to TRBJ1-4; TRBD1 might be the D (6 bases). The germline V and J ends were trimmed by 0 bases and 8 bases, with 13 bases remaining between them. CDR3 length: 15 amino acids. The V gene's germline CDR1 is SEHNR and CDR2 FQNEAQ (reference sequence). The full variable domain, completed using reference TRBV7-9 and TRBJ1-4, is DTGVSQNPRHKITKRGQNVTFRCDPISEHNRLYWYRQTLGQGPEFLTYFQNEAQLEKSRLLSDRFSAERPKGSFSTLEIQRTEQGDSAMYLCASSLAGGGREKLFFGSGTQLSVL.

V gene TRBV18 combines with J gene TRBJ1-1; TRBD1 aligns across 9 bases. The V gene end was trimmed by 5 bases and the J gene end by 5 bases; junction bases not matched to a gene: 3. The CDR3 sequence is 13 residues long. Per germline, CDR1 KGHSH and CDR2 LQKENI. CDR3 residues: CASSGTGMTEAFF. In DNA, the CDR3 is TGTGCCAGCTCAGGGACAGGGATGACTGAAGCTTTCTTT.

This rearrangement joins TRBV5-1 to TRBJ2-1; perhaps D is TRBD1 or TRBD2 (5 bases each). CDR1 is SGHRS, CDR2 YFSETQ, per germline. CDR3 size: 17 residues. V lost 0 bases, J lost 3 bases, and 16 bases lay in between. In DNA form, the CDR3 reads TGCGCCAGCAGCTTGGGGGGGATACAGGTTAACTACAATGAGCAGTTCTTC. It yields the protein CASSLGGIQVNYNEQFF.

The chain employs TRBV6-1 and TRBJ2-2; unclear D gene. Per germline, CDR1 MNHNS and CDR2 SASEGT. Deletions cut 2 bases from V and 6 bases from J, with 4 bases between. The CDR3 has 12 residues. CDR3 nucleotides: TGTGCCAGCAGTGAAAATGCCGGGGAGCTGTTTTTT. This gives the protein CASSENAGELFF.